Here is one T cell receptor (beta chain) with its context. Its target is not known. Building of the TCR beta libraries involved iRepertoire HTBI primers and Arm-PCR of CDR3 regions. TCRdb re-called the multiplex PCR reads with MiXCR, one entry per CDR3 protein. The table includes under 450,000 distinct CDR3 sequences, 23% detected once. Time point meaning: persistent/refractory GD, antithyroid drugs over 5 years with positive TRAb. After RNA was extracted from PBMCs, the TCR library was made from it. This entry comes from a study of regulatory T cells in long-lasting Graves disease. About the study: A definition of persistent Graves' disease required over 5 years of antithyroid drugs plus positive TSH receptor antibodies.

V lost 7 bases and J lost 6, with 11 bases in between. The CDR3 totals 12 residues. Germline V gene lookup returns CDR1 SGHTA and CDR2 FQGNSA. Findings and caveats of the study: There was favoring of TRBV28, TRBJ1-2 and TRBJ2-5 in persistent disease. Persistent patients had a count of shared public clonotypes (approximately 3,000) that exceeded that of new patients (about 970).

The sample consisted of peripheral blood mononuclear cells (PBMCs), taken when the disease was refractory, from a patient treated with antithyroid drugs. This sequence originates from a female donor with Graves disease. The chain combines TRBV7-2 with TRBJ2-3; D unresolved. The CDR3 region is CASNDGLDTQYF. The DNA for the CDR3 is TGTGCCAGCAACGACGGGTTGGATACGCAGTATTTT. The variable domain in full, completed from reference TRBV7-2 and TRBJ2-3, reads GAGVSQSPSNKVTEKGKDVELRCDPISGHTALYWYRQSLGQGLEFLIYFQGNSAPDKSGLPSDRFSAERTGGSVSTLTIQRTQQEDSAVYLCASNDGLDTQYFGPGTRLTVL.